This record covers a single T cell receptor (beta chain). Its antigen is not identified. CDR3 length: 14 residues. Trimming removed 0 bases at V and 0 bases at J, with 6 bases between. Germline V gene lookup returns CDR1 SGHRS and CDR2 YFSETQ. These data originate in a study of T cells in localized non-small cell lung cancer. Study observations and caveats: Adjacent lung tissue had a median approximately 57 of the top 100 clones found in the tumor. Longer overall survival accompanied higher blood T cell density. Uninvolved adjacent lung showed peak T cell clonality, exceeding tumor.

Assay used: immunoSEQ multiplex PCR; TCRdb lists only in-frame clones, some missing. The table lists about 33,000 clones, 75% to 90% of them singletons. This clonotype was obtained from a man between 40 and 70 years old with stage I lung adenocarcinoma. This specimen consisted of peripheral blood, obtained before any cancer treatment. This chain connects TRBV5-1 to TRBJ1-1; tentative D call: TRBD1 (5 bases). The CDR3 bases are TGCGCCAGCAGCTTGGCAGGGATGAACACTGAAGCTTTCTTT. This sequence encodes CASSLAGMNTEAFF.